This passage covers 12 T cell receptor beta chains from one sample sequenced in a study of T cells expressing NK-cell markers. TCRdb processed the 5' RACE reads again and assigns one entry to each CDR3 protein, with no DNA. The table lists approximately 110,000 distinct CDR3 sequences. Sequencing used blood T cells: a sorted CD56 or NKG2C T cell subset, CD4+ or CD8+ T cells, or bulk PBMC T cells (not recorded which). The source of these receptors is a woman aged 18 to 75 in good health.

V and J are TRBV21-1 and TRBJ2-4; lacking DNA, the TRBD1 call made by TCRdb goes unchecked. TRBV21-1 is a listed pseudogene. This CDR3 is 16 amino acids long. CDR3 in amino acids: CASSKEEDRGKNIQYF.

The chain uses TRBV7-9 and TRBJ2-1; lacking DNA, the TRBD1 call made by TCRdb goes unchecked. The CDR3 has 12 amino acids. Per germline, CDR1 SEHNR and CDR2 FQNEAQ (reference sequence). CDR3 in amino acids: CASSLIRTEQFF.

V is TRBV25-1 and J is TRBJ1-1; no DNA is available, so the TRBD1 call from TCRdb remains unchecked. The length of the CDR3 is 14 residues. Germline V gene sequence: CDR1 MGHDK, CDR2 SYGVNS. CDR3 amino acids: CASSGVGGNTEAFF.

The rearrangement links TRBV14 to TRBJ2-1; the TCRdb call, TRBD2, lacks DNA for checking. The germline V gene has CDR1 SGHDN and CDR2 FVKESK. The CDR3 runs to 19 residues. This CDR3 reads CASSQDGTSGWSSYNEQFF.

This chain joins TRBV28 and TRBJ1-3. This CDR3 has 14 residues. CDR1 is MDHEN and CDR2 is SYDVKM in the germline V gene. This chain's CDR3 is CASSLRPEATTIYF.

The chain couples TRBV5-1 to TRBJ2-7; TCRdb reports TRBD1, a call that lacks DNA to check it against. The CDR3 has 16 residues. From germline, CDR1 is SGHRS and CDR2 YFSETQ. The CDR3 spells CASSSNSRDTSYEQYF. Combining the CDR3 with reference TRBV5-1 and TRBJ2-7 gives the whole variable domain KAGVTQTPRYLIKTRGQQVTLSCSPISGHRSVSWYQQTPGQGLQFLFEYFSETQRNKGNFPGRFSGRQFSNSRSEMNVSTLELGDSALYLCASSSNSRDTSYEQYFGPGTRLTVT.

The rearrangement uses TRBV27 and TRBJ2-4; no DNA is available, so the TRBD1 call from TCRdb remains unchecked. CDR3 length equals 19 residues. Germline V lookup: CDR1 MNHEY, CDR2 SMNVEV (reference sequence). CDR3 sequence: CASSSTDVTGMGAKNIQYF.

V usage is TRBV5-1 and J usage is TRBJ1-1. Germline CDR1 SGHRS, CDR2 YFSETQ. The CDR3 is 14 amino acids. CDR3 sequence reads: CASSLALSNTEAFF.

The chain joins TRBV10-3 to TRBJ2-3; the D gene TCRdb calls, TRBD2, cannot be checked with no DNA. The CDR3 sequence is 15 residues long. From germline, CDR1 is ENHRY and CDR2 SYGVKD. This chain's CDR3 is CAISDEGQLTDTQYF.

The chain combines TRBV7-8 with TRBJ1-1; absent DNA, TCRdb's TRBD1 call cannot be checked. Germline V gene sequence: CDR1 SGHVS, CDR2 FQNEAQ. The CDR3 length is 15 residues. The CDR3: CASSDWTEMNTEAFF.

The rearrangement uses TRBV23-1 and TRBJ2-7; without DNA, the TCRdb call of TRBD1 cannot be checked. Being an ORF, TRBV23-1 has a function that is uncertain. The CDR3 totals 13 residues. The CDR3 sequence: CASSGRGPYEQYF.

The chain employs TRBV24-1 and TRBJ1-1; as DNA is missing, the TRBD1 call by TCRdb cannot be tested. The germline gives CDR1 KGHDR, CDR2 SFDVKD. The CDR3 is made up of 13 amino acids. CDR3 residues: CATSELGQTEAFF.